What follows describes a single TCR beta chain. The antigen is not known. Sorted CD4+ subsets: naive, central memory, regulatory, stem cell-like memory (CD45RO/CCR7/CD25/CD127/CD95/CD27 panel). Purity exceeded 95% in all sorted populations. The entry originates in a study of beta chain features in type 1 diabetes. The wider study: Comparable age, gender and cell yields were observed in patients relative to healthy donors.

General study points: Shorter TCRB CDR3s, moderately but significantly so, marked every one of the four CD4+ subsets in Type 1 diabetes patients.

V lost 1 base, J lost 6 bases, and 8 bases lay in between. The CDR3 sequence is 13 residues long. Germline V gene sequence: CDR1 LGHNT, CDR2 FRNRAP. Expressed TCRB transcripts got sequenced, as all isolated RNA was reverse transcribed. Sequencing was performed with immunoSEQ multiplex PCR; in TCRdb, only in-frame clones are kept and a portion is missing. The sample contains more than 150,000 clones, over 8.5% of which appear only once. The rearrangement uses TRBV12-5 and TRBJ2-3, with D uncertain. The receptor comes from a man aged 18 to 29 in good health. Sequencing used central memory CD4+ T cells from blood. The CDR3, as DNA: TGTGCTAGTGGTTTGGGCAGCGCCGATACGCAGTATTTT. Its protein is CASGLGSADTQYF.